This T cell receptor (beta chain) was sequenced during a study of blood T cell repertoires in COVID-19. Overall study context: Spain, Italy and the United States supplied samples that represented acute and convalescent COVID-19.

Original methodology: Nucleated cell number was recorded as an estimate derived from reference gene primer amplification. Generated by immunoSEQ multiplex PCR, the TCRdb table keeps only in-frame clones and is missing some. V, J and clone size are those of that table, while D and trimming were read from the DNA. The sample yields 200,000 to 250,000 clones, approximately 90% seen once. V shed 4 bases and J 3 bases; nucleotides not matched to a gene: 4. The CDR3 is 15 residues long. Germline lookup yields CDR1 MNHEY and CDR2 SVGAGI. Recruited during active infection, patients (from Seattle) were subsequently followed longitudinally.

The chain joins TRBV6-5 to TRBJ2-7; TRBD2 matches at 12 bases. This sequence was found in a man between 25 and 39 years old with COVID-19, enrolled during active disease. The sequencing input was peripheral blood. The DNA for the CDR3 is TGTGCCAGCAGTTTTGGACTAGCGGGGAGCTACGAGCAGTACTTC. Protein sequence: CASSFGLAGSYEQYF.